Listed here are 24 T cell receptor beta chains from one sample, sequenced in a study of blood T cell repertoires in COVID-19. TCRdb's copy holds only in-frame clones and misses some; the assay was immunoSEQ multiplex PCR. The profile shows about 190,000 clones, approximately 90% of them singletons. Input material: peripheral blood. The origin of the receptors is a woman aged 25-40 years with active or convalescent COVID-19.

V is TRBV19 and J is TRBJ1-6; D is possibly TRBD1 (6 bases). Germline V gene data show CDR1 as LNHDA and CDR2 as SQIVND (reference sequence). This CDR3 contains 13 residues. V lost 5 bases and J 7 bases, leaving 9 bases between the germline ends. The CDR3 protein is CASSPTGNSPLHF. CDR3 in DNA: TGTGCCAGTAGTCCAACAGGGAATTCACCCCTCCACTTT.

The rearrangement joins TRBV19 to TRBJ1-6; D not resolved. Germline CDR1 reads LNHDA; CDR2 reads SQIVND (reference sequence). The germline V and J ends were trimmed by 9 bases and 9 bases, with 21 bases remaining between them. The CDR3 is made up of 15 amino acids. CDR3: CARHEPETKRSPLHF. Here the CDR3 DNA reads TGTGCCAGACACGAGCCAGAAACTAAGCGTTCACCCCTCCACTTT.

The genes are TRBV18 and TRBJ1-4, with TRBD1 identical over 7 bases. V was pared by 6 bases and J by 3 bases, with 4 bases of the junction left unmatched. CDR1 and CDR2 from the germline V gene are KGHSH and LQKENI. The CDR3 runs to 14 residues. The DNA for the CDR3 is TGTGCCAGCTCGCTACAGGGGCCTAATGAAAAACTGTTTTTT. Amino acid sequence: CASSLQGPNEKLFF. Full variable domain (outside the CDR3, taken from reference TRBV18 and TRBJ1-4): NAGVMQNPRHLVRRRGQEARLRCSPMKGHSHVYWYRQLPEEGLKFMVYLQKENIIDESGMPKERFSAEFPKEGPSILRIQQVVRGDSAAYFCASSLQGPNEKLFFGSGTQLSVL.

The chain has TRBV27 and TRBJ2-1; D perhaps matches TRBD2 (6 bases). This CDR3 has 14 amino acids. Germline lookup yields CDR1 MNHEY and CDR2 SMNVEV (reference sequence). Trimming cost V 6 bases and J 5 bases, with 14 bases left between them. The CDR3 is CASRTGTGNNEQFF. DNA of the CDR3: TGTGCCAGCAGGACCGGGACTGGCAACAATGAGCAGTTCTTC.

The genes are TRBV29-1 and TRBJ1-1; weak D call: TRBD1 (5 bases). V dropped 7 bases and J dropped 1 base, with 7 bases sitting between them. This CDR3 is built from 11 residues. Germline V lookup: CDR1 SQVTM, CDR2 ANQGSEA. CDR3 in amino acids: CSAGQNTEAFF. As DNA, the CDR3 is TGCAGCGCAGGACAGAACACTGAAGCTTTCTTT.

The rearrangement links TRBV5-5 to TRBJ2-3; 8 bases are a match to TRBD2. The V segment lost 0 bases and the J segment 1 base; nucleotides outside the gene matches: 4. The CDR3 is 16 amino acids. CDR1 is SGHKS, CDR2 YYEKEE, per germline (reference sequence). The CDR3 DNA follows: TGTGCCAGCAGCTTGGCAGCAGCGGGGGGCACAGATACGCAGTATTTT. Protein sequence: CASSLAAAGGTDTQYF.

The chain employs TRBV27 and TRBJ2-5, with 10 nucleotides matching TRBD2. Germline V CDR1 and CDR2: MNHEY, SMNVEV (reference sequence). The V segment lost 5 bases and the J segment 5 bases; nucleotides outside the gene matches: 8. The CDR3 length is 15 residues. The CDR3 protein is CASSPHETSGETQYF. DNA of the CDR3: TGTGCCAGCAGTCCCCATGAGACTAGCGGGGAGACCCAGTACTTC.

V usage is TRBV27 and J usage is TRBJ1-2, with 9 bases lining up with TRBD1. Per the germline V gene, CDR1 is MNHEY and CDR2 is SMNVEV (reference sequence). Unmatched junction bases numbered 2, after V lost 0 bases and J lost 6 bases. The CDR3 is made up of 14 amino acids. The CDR3 sequence: CASSLSRDRDGYTF. The CDR3 bases are TGTGCCAGCAGTTTATCAAGGGACAGGGATGGCTACACCTTC.

The genes are TRBV10-1 and TRBJ2-7; no definite D call. The CDR3 sequence is 11 residues long. Germline assignment: CDR1 WNHNN and CDR2 SYGVQD (reference sequence). Trimming removed 3 bases from V and 5 bases from J, with 5 bases in between. This CDR3 is CASSDADEQYF. The CDR3 bases are TGCGCCAGCAGTGACGCAGACGAGCAGTACTTC.

The J gene is TRBJ2-2, the V gene TRBV3-1 (or the pseudogene TRBV3-2); D is perhaps TRBD1 (6 bases). This CDR3 is 19 amino acids long. Trimming pared 2 bases from V and 6 bases from J, leaving 25 bases between. Germline CDR1 reads LGHDT; CDR2 reads YNNKEL (reference sequence). This CDR3 is CASSQTTQGPSPRPGELFF. The CDR3 region has the DNA TGTGCCAGCAGCCAAACAACACAGGGACCCTCCCCTAGACCCGGGGAGCTGTTTTTT.

V and J are TRBV28 and TRBJ1-1, with 7 positions matching TRBD1. This CDR3 has 16 residues. V trimming: 1 base; J trimming: 4 bases; junction bases outside the gene matches: 9. Germline lookup yields CDR1 MDHEN and CDR2 SYDVKM. In nucleotides, the CDR3 is TGTGCCAGCAGTTTATCCCCAGGGGGAATAGGCACTGAAGCTTTCTTT. It specifies CASSLSPGGIGTEAFF.

This sequence joins TRBV9 and TRBJ2-1; possibly TRBD2 for D (5 bases). The CDR3 covers 15 residues. The V end lost 0 bases, the J end lost 2 bases, and 9 bases lay between the germline ends. Per germline, CDR1 SGDLS and CDR2 YYNGEE. Here the CDR3 reads CASSVEAGPYNEQFF. The CDR3, as DNA: TGTGCCAGCAGCGTAGAGGCGGGTCCCTACAATGAGCAGTTCTTC.

The genes are TRBV19 and TRBJ2-5; 8 nucleotides agree with TRBD1. Germline CDR1 LNHDA, CDR2 SQIVND (reference sequence). The CDR3 extends over 16 amino acids. The V gene end was trimmed by 5 bases and the J gene end by 0 bases; junction bases not matched to a gene: 8. The CDR3 bases are TGTGCCAGTAGTCCGGGGAGACAGGGGAACCAAGAGACCCAGTACTTC. This translates into CASSPGRQGNQETQYF. Full variable domain (remainder filled in from reference TRBV19 and TRBJ2-5): DGGITQSPKYLFRKEGQNVTLSCEQNLNHDAMYWYRQDPGQGLRLIYYSQIVNDFQKGDIAEGYSVSREKKESFPLTVTSAQKNPTAFYLCASSPGRQGNQETQYFGPGTRLLVL.

The chain joins TRBV5-1 to TRBJ1-4, with TRBD1 identical over 9 bases. J was trimmed by 7 bases and V by 2 bases; bases with no gene match: 6. This CDR3 has 15 amino acids. In germline, CDR1 is SGHRS, CDR2 YFSETQ. In nucleotides, the CDR3 is TGCGCCAGCAGCTTCCAGGGACAGGGTGGTGAAAAACTGTTTTTT. Translated: CASSFQGQGGEKLFF.

The chain's CDR3 is CASSPGGYTGEKLFF. In DNA form, the CDR3 reads TGTGCCAGCAGCCCAGGGGGATACACAGGGGAAAAACTGTTTTTT. The rearrangement uses TRBV28 and TRBJ1-4; 7 positions agree with TRBD1. Germline-derived CDR1 and CDR2 are MDHEN and SYDVKM. J gave up 8 bases and V 6 bases, and 12 bases lay outside the gene matches. The CDR3 loop spans 15 amino acids.

In the case of this clone: The sample carries other DNA sequences with the same CDR3. The chain uses TRBV3-1 (or the pseudogene TRBV3-2) and TRBJ1-1; no clear D. V was shortened by 1 base and J by 5 bases, with 5 bases between the two germline ends. This CDR3 has 12 amino acids. Germline lookup yields CDR1 LGHDT and CDR2 YNNKEL (reference sequence). The chain's CDR3 is CASSQVSTEAFF. Written as DNA, the CDR3 is TGTGCCAGCAGCCAAGTTAGTACTGAAGCTTTCTTT.

The chain employs TRBV5-4 and TRBJ1-1; D gene ambiguous. The V gene lost 0 bases and the J gene lost 0 bases, with 12 bases spanning the gap. CDR1 and CDR2 from the germline V gene are SGHNT and YYREEE (reference sequence). The CDR3 loop spans 16 amino acids. The CDR3 DNA reads as TGTGCCAGCAGCTTGGGGATAACACAGCTGAACACTGAAGCTTTCTTT. Residues: CASSLGITQLNTEAFF.

The chain links TRBV11-2 to TRBJ2-7, with D hard to call. Trimming stripped 1 base from V and 6 bases from J, with 10 bases between. Looked up from germline, CDR1 is SGHAT and CDR2 is FQNNGV. The CDR3 spans 13 residues. CDR3 nucleotides: TGTGCCAGCAGCTTAGTGATTAGCTCCGAGCAGTACTTC. This sequence encodes CASSLVISSEQYF.

This clone came up a few times. CDR3 residues: CASSAGTALDQPQHF. CDR3 sequence (DNA): TGTGCCAGCAGCGCCGGGACAGCTCTCGATCAGCCCCAGCATTTT. The chain carries TRBV7-9 and TRBJ1-5; 7 bases agree with TRBD1. The trim removed 5 bases at V and 5 bases at J, leaving 9 bases unmatched. Germline assignment: CDR1 SEHNR and CDR2 FQNEAQ (reference sequence). The CDR3 loop spans 15 amino acids.

V is TRBV6-5 and J is TRBJ1-6, with 7 bases matching TRBD1. Germline V gene lookup returns CDR1 MNHEY and CDR2 SVGAGI. The CDR3 spans 15 residues. Losses at the gene ends were 2 bases for V and 10 bases for J; bases not matched to a gene: 8. CDR3 sequence: CASSYEPDRVSPLHF. CDR3 nucleotides: TGTGCCAGCAGTTACGAACCAGACAGGGTATCACCCCTCCACTTT.

The chain joins TRBV12-5 to TRBJ2-5; TRBD1 matches 8 bases. The V segment lost 5 bases and the J segment 5 bases; nucleotides outside the gene matches: 7. Germline CDR1 LGHNT, CDR2 FRNRAP. This CDR3 contains 14 residues. The CDR3 protein is CASGQSGGGETQYF. The CDR3 region has the DNA TGTGCTAGTGGTCAGTCAGGGGGCGGCGAGACCCAGTACTTC.

This clone appeared a few times. CDR3 sequence reads: CASSWTGITEAFF. CDR3 coding DNA: TGTGCCAGCAGTTGGACAGGGATCACTGAAGCTTTCTTT. J is TRBJ1-1 and V is TRBV28; 8 nucleotides match TRBD1. The CDR3 covers 13 residues. V trimming: 4 bases; J trimming: 4 bases; junction bases outside the gene matches: 2. Germline loops: CDR1 MDHEN, CDR2 SYDVKM.

The J gene is TRBJ2-7, the V gene TRBV12-5; tentative D call: TRBD1 (5 bases). Trimming removed 0 bases at V and 7 bases at J, with 16 bases between. CDR1 is LGHNT, CDR2 FRNRAP, per germline. The length of the CDR3 is 15 residues. The chain's CDR3 is CASGLVGPLPLEQYF. DNA of the CDR3: TGTGCTAGTGGTTTGGTGGGGCCTCTTCCTTTGGAGCAGTACTTC.

V and J are TRBV5-4 and TRBJ2-5; D gene uncertain. There are 14 residues in the CDR3. The germline V gene has CDR1 SGHNT and CDR2 YYREEE (reference sequence). Between the trimmed V and J ends, which lost 1 base and 4 bases, there was a span of 11 bases. CDR3 residues: CASSLQRGLETQYF. In nucleotides, the CDR3 is TGTGCCAGCAGCTTGCAGCGTGGGTTAGAGACCCAGTACTTC.